This is a list of T cell receptor beta chains from one sample in a study of T cells in Graves' hyperthyroidism and ophthalmopathy. TCRdb used MiXCR to reprocess the multiplex PCR reads, holding one entry per CDR3 protein. The table shows about 610,000 distinct CDR3 sequences, with roughly 14% occurring only once. Sequences were obtained from blood. The receptors derive from a woman in her thirties or forties with Graves' ophthalmopathy. Each CDR3 is given with its conserved first and last residue. The order of the fields is V gene, clone size, J gene, CDR3 protein. Only some rows state a clone size, as once, few, many or a class for expanded clones.

>TRBV6-2/TRBV6-3|few|TRBJ2-5
CASSSPGGPETQYF
>TRBV5-1|many|TRBJ2-7
CASGQAGPYEQYF
>TRBV12-3/TRBV12-4|many|TRBJ2-2
CASSPRLVLLAGELFF
>TRBV6-5|many|TRBJ1-2
CASRLTAWGGYTF
>TRBV10-3|few|TRBJ1-1
CAISEWGSTEAFF
>TRBV2|.|TRBJ2-5
CASRPHREQETQYF
>TRBV12-3/TRBV12-4|many|TRBJ1-1
CASTNPDRGQRAFF
>TRBV20-1|many|TRBJ2-5
CSARDAGQGDGETQYF
>TRBV12-3/TRBV12-4|many|TRBJ1-1
CASSPSGDSLNTEAFF
>TRBV7-8|.|TRBJ2-2
CASSLAGNTGELLF
>TRBV6-1|.|TRBJ2-2
CASSEIRARNTGELFF
>TRBV12-3/TRBV12-4|many|TRBJ2-6
CASSSTGANVLTF
>TRBV11-2|many|TRBJ2-2
CASRRSSRGLNTGELFF
>TRBV28|many|TRBJ2-7
CASRSRAGANYEQYF
>TRBV11-2|many|TRBJ2-7
CASSFGQGEQYF
>TRBV27|many|TRBJ2-2
CASSRQGGPGELFF
>TRBV19|many|TRBJ2-2
CATSYTGELFF
>TRBV29-1|many|TRBJ2-7
CSVVAPGAYEQYF
>TRBV12-3/TRBV12-4|many|TRBJ1-6
CASSEQGPYNSPLHF
>TRBV12-3/TRBV12-4|.|TRBJ1-1
CASILERQGYGLVNTEAFF
>TRBV28|.|TRBJ1-2
CASTGTGLNGYTF
>TRBV15|many|TRBJ1-2
CATSRDLGGGYTF
>TRBV5-1|many|TRBJ2-5
CASSQGQSGTQYF
>TRBV20-1|many|TRBJ1-1
CSVRQASNTEAFF
>TRBV27|many|TRBJ1-5
CASSGYSNQPQHF
>TRBV6-5|many|TRBJ1-2
CASSYSALDSFYGYTF
>TRBV7-9|few|TRBJ2-6
CASSPQAGTVYSGANVLTF
>TRBV29-1|many|TRBJ1-1
CSATTFPNTEAFF
>TRBV27|.|TRBJ1-1
CASSLLSGTGTAFF
>TRBV20-1|many|TRBJ1-3
CSARDVDGASGNTIYF
>TRBV29-1|many|TRBJ2-7
CSARTWGGSAYEQYF
>TRBV6-4|few|TRBJ2-6
CASRRGPGDSGANVLTF
>TRBV6-1|many|TRBJ1-3
CASSPRDPSGNTIYF
>TRBV30|few|TRBJ1-2
CAWSVTGAGYTF
>TRBV4-1|few|TRBJ1-5
CASSQEPARPQHF
>TRBV5-5|.|TRBJ1-2
CASSFGFESGYTF
>TRBV7-9|.|TRBJ2-7
CASTPPLLTKDEQYF
>TRBV20-1|once|TRBJ1-3
CSAEGDSPGNTIYF
>TRBV5-1|.|TRBJ2-5
CASSPLSEGETQYF
>TRBV16|.|TRBJ2-7
CASSQFISYEQYF